These 18 T cell receptor beta chains were sequenced from one sample in a study of cytomegalovirus exposure and HLA in healthy donors. A multiplex PCR was run with 60 Vbeta primers and 13 Jbeta primers. Measured with immunoSEQ multiplex PCR; TCRdb has only the in-frame clones, and not every one. The sample records 100,000 to 150,000 clones, over 75% being singletons. The source material was PBMCs. These receptors were obtained from a man aged 18 to 29 in good health and CMV-seropositive.

This chain links TRBV5-1 with TRBJ1-4, with 8 bases matching TRBD1. This CDR3 has 17 amino acids. Per germline, CDR1 SGHRS and CDR2 YFSETQ. V was pared by 3 bases and J by 8 bases, with 15 bases of the junction left unmatched. CDR3 in DNA: TGCGCCAGCAGCTCACAGACAGGGGAGGGCCTTCGGGAAAAACTGTTTTTT. It codes for CASSSQTGEGLREKLFF.

The CDR3 sequence: CAWSVGTGTYGYTF. The CDR3 nucleotides are TGTGCCTGGAGTGTAGGGACAGGGACGTATGGCTACACCTTC. This chain uses TRBV30 with TRBJ1-2, with TRBD1 matching 9 bases. CDR1 is GTSNPN and CDR2 is SVGIG in the germline V gene (reference sequence). The CDR3 spans 14 residues. The J segment lost 5 bases and the V segment lost 0 bases, leaving 4 bases of the junction unmatched.

The rearrangement links TRBV7-9 to TRBJ2-3, with D unclear. The V gene's germline CDR1 is SEHNR and CDR2 FQNEAQ (reference sequence). Deletions cut 2 bases from V and 6 bases from J, with 9 bases between. This CDR3 contains 13 residues. The CDR3 sequence: CASSLSVSDTQYF. For the CDR3, the DNA is TGTGCCAGCAGCTTATCGGTATCCGATACGCAGTATTTT.

In regard to this clone: Additional DNA sequences in this sample encode the identical CDR3. The chain employs TRBV30 and TRBJ1-5; TRBD1 might be the D (5 bases). The germline V and J ends were trimmed by 1 base and 2 bases, with 9 bases remaining between them. The V gene's germline CDR1 is GTSNPN and CDR2 SVGIG (reference sequence). This CDR3 is 14 amino acids long. CDR3 protein: CAWSAGEGNQPQHF. CDR3 nucleotides: TGTGCCTGGAGTGCGGGGGAGGGCAATCAGCCCCAGCATTTT.

CDR3 sequence: CASSAGQGVPGYTF. The CDR3 region has the DNA TGTGCCAGCAGCGCGGGACAGGGGGTTCCTGGCTACACCTTC. The rearrangement uses TRBV5-4 and TRBJ1-2, with TRBD1 matching 11 bases. The germline gives CDR1 SGHNT, CDR2 YYREEE (reference sequence). V was clipped by 4 bases and J by 7 bases; unmatched bases: 6. The CDR3 runs to 14 residues.

CDR3 sequence: CATSQASLGYTF. DNA for the CDR3: TGTGCCACCAGCCAAGCGTCTCTGGGCTACACCTTC. The rearrangement uses TRBV15 and TRBJ1-2; no firm D call. This CDR3 has 12 residues. Per germline, CDR1 LNHNV and CDR2 YYDKDF (reference sequence). V was shortened by 5 bases and J by 8 bases, with 12 bases between the two germline ends.

This clone has a handful of counts. This chain connects TRBV29-1 to TRBJ1-6; TRBD1 agrees at 8 bases. The germline CDR1 and CDR2 sequences are SQVTM and ANQGSEA. V dropped 7 bases and J dropped 8; count of bases not matched to a gene: 4. The CDR3 contains 12 residues. CDR3 protein: CSAATGDSPLHF. CDR3 DNA sequence: TGCAGCGCCGCGACAGGGGATTCACCCCTCCACTTT.

This clone was found once. The V and J genes are TRBV13 and TRBJ2-7; D is undetermined. Germline lookup yields CDR1 PRHDT and CDR2 FYEKMQ (reference sequence). Trimming took off 5 bases at V and 0 bases at J, with 17 bases between the two ends. The CDR3 has 16 residues. CDR3 region: CASSQKLNSSSYEQYF. CDR3 in DNA: TGTGCCAGCAGCCAAAAACTGAATAGTAGCTCCTACGAGCAGTACTTC.

This chain joins TRBV5-1 and TRBJ1-1, with 8 bases aligning to TRBD1. In germline, CDR1 is SGHRS, CDR2 YFSETQ. The CDR3 contains 17 residues. V shed 4 bases and J 4 bases; nucleotides not matched to a gene: 15. The CDR3 DNA reads TGCGCCAGCAGCCCTAGTCGCGGGACAGGAGAAATCACTGAAGCTTTCTTT. Translating gives CASSPSRGTGEITEAFF.

This clone occurred once. J is TRBJ2-4 and V is TRBV5-8; D is undetermined. From germline, CDR1 is SGHTS and CDR2 YDEGEE. The V end was cut by 6 bases, the J end by 7 bases, with 8 bases between. The CDR3 length is 11 residues. CDR3 in amino acids: CASMAANIQYF. In nucleotides, the CDR3 is TGTGCCAGCATGGCAGCGAACATTCAGTACTTC.

This chain joins TRBV2 and TRBJ1-2, with D perhaps matching TRBD1 (5 bases). This CDR3 comprises 14 residues. Between the trimmed V and J ends, which lost 8 bases and 6 bases, there was a span of 19 bases. Germline assignment: CDR1 SNHLY and CDR2 FYNNEI. CDR3 sequence: CASPNAGPGNGYTF. The DNA for the CDR3 is TGTGCCAGCCCAAATGCGGGGCCAGGTAATGGCTACACCTTC.

CDR3 loop: CAISRTGTGRDEKLFF. For the CDR3, the DNA is TGTGCCATCAGTAGAACCGGGACAGGGCGGGATGAAAAACTGTTTTTT. The chain recombines TRBV10-3 with TRBJ1-4; 9 bases fit TRBD1. Germline CDR1 reads ENHRY; CDR2 reads SYGVKD. The V and J ends lost 5 bases and 6 bases, in that order; junction bases with no gene match: 10. The CDR3 contains 16 residues.

The V call is TRBV14, the J call TRBJ2-7, with 9 bases matching TRBD2. CDR3 size: 17 residues. Germline loops: CDR1 SGHDN, CDR2 FVKESK. The junction had 13 bases not matched to a gene; V was cut back by 4 bases and J by 3 bases. Here the CDR3 reads CASSLTAAGGLIYEQYF. The CDR3 DNA reads TGTGCCAGCAGCCTCACCGCAGCGGGAGGACTCATCTACGAGCAGTACTTC.

The V gene is TRBV4-3, the J gene TRBJ2-2; maybe TRBD2 (6 bases). Per the germline V gene, CDR1 is LGHNA and CDR2 is YSLEER. Between the trimmed V and J ends, which lost 0 bases and 7 bases, there was a span of 18 bases. This CDR3 spans 17 amino acids. CDR3 residues: CASSQDRSSGGLGELFF. The CDR3, as DNA: TGCGCCAGCAGCCAAGATCGTAGTAGCGGCGGTCTCGGGGAGCTGTTTTTT.

V usage is TRBV14 and J usage is TRBJ2-7; 8 bases fit TRBD2. CDR1 is SGHDN and CDR2 is FVKESK in the germline V gene. This CDR3 is 15 amino acids long. Unmatched junction bases numbered 6, after V lost 5 bases and J lost 0 bases. DNA of the CDR3: TGTGCCAGCAGCTTGTTAGCGGGGAGCTCCTACGAGCAGTACTTC. Its translation is CASSLLAGSSYEQYF.

The chain has TRBV9 and TRBJ2-5, with D possibly matching TRBD2 (6 bases). The germline V and J ends were trimmed by 3 bases and 1 base, with 10 bases remaining between them. There are 14 residues in the CDR3. The germline V gene encodes CDR1 SGDLS and CDR2 YYNGEE. The CDR3 bases are TGTGCCAGCAGCGCTGGGACTGCCCAAGAGACCCAGTACTTC. It encodes CASSAGTAQETQYF.

The V gene is TRBV25-1, the J gene TRBJ2-7; 8 bases are a match to TRBD1. CDR1 MGHDK and CDR2 SYGVNS come from the germline V gene. Trimming at V came to 8 bases and at J to 5 bases, leaving 11 bases not matched to a gene. This CDR3 has 14 residues. As DNA, the CDR3 is TGTGCCAGCGGTACAGGGGGTTGGCTCGACGAGCAGTACTTC. Protein: CASGTGGWLDEQYF.

V and J are TRBV6-6 and TRBJ1-5; TRBD1 agrees at 8 bases. With V trimmed by 6 bases and J by 1 base, 2 bases remained unmatched. CDR3 length equals 14 residues. From germline, CDR1 is MNHNY and CDR2 SVGAGI (reference sequence). This CDR3 reads CASSRTGSNQPQHF. CDR3 DNA sequence: TGTGCCAGCAGCCGGACAGGGAGCAATCAGCCCCAGCATTTT.